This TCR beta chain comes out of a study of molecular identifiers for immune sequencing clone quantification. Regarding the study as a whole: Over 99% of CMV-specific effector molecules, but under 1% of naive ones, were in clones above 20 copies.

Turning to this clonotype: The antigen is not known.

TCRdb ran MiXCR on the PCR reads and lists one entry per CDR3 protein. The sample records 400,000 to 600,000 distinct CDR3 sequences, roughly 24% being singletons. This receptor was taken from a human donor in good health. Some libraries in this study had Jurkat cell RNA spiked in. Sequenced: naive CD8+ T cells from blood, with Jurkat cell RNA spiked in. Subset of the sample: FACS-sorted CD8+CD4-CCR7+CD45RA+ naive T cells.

The CDR3 is CATSDSGTGMYNEQFF. Here the CDR3 DNA reads TGTGCCACCAGTGATTCCGGGACAGGGATGTACAATGAGCAGTTCTTC. The J gene is TRBJ2-1, the V gene TRBV24-1, with 9 bases aligning to TRBD1. Germline lookup yields CDR1 KGHDR and CDR2 SFDVKD. This CDR3 has 16 amino acids. V lost 2 bases to trimming and J lost 4 bases; unmatched junction nucleotides: 5.